This paragraph reports one T cell receptor (beta chain). The target antigen is unknown. The PCR used 60 Vbeta and 13 Jbeta primers. The table came from immunoSEQ multiplex PCR; TCRdb's copy has only in-frame clones and leaves some out. The sample has under 250,000 clones, around 86% seen once. The sample originates from a study of cytomegalovirus exposure and HLA in healthy donors. Study-wide results and limits: What TCR beta sequences reportedly achieved was accurate prediction of HLA-A and HLA-B alleles in most subjects. In an earlier analysis, most TCR beta V segments were productive about 87% or about 30% of the time. The investigators catalogued 150 to 200 TCR beta chains as cytomegalovirus-associated.

The donors were healthy bone marrow donors. V shed 4 bases and J shed 1 base, with 10 bases lying between them. The length of the CDR3 is 14 residues. Germline values: CDR1 MNHEY, CDR2 SMNVEV (reference sequence). The chain links TRBV27 to TRBJ1-1, with D hard to call. This receptor was identified in a woman aged 40-49 years in good health and CMV-seronegative. Sequenced input: PBMCs. DNA of the CDR3: TGTGCCAGCAGTTACCCAGGATCGAACACTGAAGCTTTCTTT. Encoded protein: CASSYPGSNTEAFF.